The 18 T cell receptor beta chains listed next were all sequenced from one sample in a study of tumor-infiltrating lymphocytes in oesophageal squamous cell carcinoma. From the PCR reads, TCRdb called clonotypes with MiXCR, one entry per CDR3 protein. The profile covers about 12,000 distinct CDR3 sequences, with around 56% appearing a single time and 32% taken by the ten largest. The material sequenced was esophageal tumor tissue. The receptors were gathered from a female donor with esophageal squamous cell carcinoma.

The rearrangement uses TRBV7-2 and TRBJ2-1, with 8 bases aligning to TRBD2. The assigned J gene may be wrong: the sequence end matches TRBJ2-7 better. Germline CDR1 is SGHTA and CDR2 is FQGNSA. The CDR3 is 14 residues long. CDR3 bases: TGTGCCAGCAGCTACCGGGGGGGTCCCTACGAGCAGTACTTC. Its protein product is CASSYRGGPYEQYF.

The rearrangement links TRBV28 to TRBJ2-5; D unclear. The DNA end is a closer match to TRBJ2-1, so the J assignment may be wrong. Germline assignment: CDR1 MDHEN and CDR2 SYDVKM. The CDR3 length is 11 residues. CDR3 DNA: TGTGCCAGCGGACGCTTGGATGAGCAGTTCTTC. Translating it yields CASGRLDEQFF.

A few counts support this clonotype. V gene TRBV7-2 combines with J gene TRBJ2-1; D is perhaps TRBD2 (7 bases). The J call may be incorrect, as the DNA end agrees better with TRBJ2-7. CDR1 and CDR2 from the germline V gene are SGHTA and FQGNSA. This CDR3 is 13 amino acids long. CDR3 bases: TGTGCCAGCCGGGGGGCTAGCTCCTACGAGCAGTACTTC. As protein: CASRGASSYEQYF.

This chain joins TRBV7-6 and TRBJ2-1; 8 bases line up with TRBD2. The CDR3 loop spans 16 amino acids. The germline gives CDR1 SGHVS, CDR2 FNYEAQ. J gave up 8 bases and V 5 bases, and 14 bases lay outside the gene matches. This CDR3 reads CASSPSGGRLVDEQFF. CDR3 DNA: TGTGCCAGCAGCCCCTCCGGCGGGAGGTTGGTGGATGAGCAGTTCTTC.

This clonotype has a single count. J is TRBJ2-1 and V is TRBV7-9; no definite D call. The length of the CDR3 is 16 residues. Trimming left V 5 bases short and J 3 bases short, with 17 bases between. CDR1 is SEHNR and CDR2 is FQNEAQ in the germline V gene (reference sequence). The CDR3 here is CASSHNRAAFYNEQFF. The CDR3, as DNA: TGTGCCAGCAGCCACAACCGGGCCGCATTCTACAATGAGCAGTTCTTC.

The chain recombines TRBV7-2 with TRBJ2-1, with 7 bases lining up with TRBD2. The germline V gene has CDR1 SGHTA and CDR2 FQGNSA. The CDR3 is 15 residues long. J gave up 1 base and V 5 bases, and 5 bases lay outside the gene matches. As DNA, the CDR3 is TGTGCCAGCAGCCCTACTAGCGTATCCTACAATGAGCAGTTCTTC. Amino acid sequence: CASSPTSVSYNEQFF.

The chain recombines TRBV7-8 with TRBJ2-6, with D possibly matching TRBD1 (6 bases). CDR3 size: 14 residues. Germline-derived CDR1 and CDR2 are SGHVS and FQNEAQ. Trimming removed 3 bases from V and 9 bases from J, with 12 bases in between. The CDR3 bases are TGTGCCAGCAGCTTGGACAGCTTAAACAACGTCCTGACTTTC. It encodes CASSLDSLNNVLTF.

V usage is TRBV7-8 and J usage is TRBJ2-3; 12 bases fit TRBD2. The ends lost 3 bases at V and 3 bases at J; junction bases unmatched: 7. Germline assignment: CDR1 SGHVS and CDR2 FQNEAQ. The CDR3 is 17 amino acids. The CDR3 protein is CASSFNFGLAGTDTQYF. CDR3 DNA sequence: TGTGCCAGCAGCTTCAACTTTGGACTAGCGGGGACAGATACGCAGTATTTT.

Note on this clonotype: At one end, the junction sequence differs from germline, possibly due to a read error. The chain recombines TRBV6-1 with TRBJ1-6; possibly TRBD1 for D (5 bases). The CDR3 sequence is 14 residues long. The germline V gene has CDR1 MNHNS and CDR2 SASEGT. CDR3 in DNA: TGTGCCAGCAGGGAAAGGACTAGCAGGGAGACCCAGTACTTT. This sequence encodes CASRERTSRETQYF.

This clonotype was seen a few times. CDR3 sequence: CASSLYGRDRGFYGYTF. CDR3 DNA: TGCGCCAGCAGCCTATACGGACGGGACAGGGGGTTCTATGGCTACACCTTC. V and J are TRBV4-1 and TRBJ2-7; 11 nucleotides align to TRBD1. Matching the DNA end better, TRBJ1-2 makes the J call doubtful. The CDR3 is 17 amino acids. Germline assignment: CDR1 MGHRA and CDR2 YSYEKL.

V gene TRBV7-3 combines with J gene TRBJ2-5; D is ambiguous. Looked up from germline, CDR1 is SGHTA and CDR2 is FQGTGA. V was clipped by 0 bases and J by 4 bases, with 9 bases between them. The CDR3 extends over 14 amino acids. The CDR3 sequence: CASSLTGLPETQYF. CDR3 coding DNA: TGTGCCAGCAGCTTAACCGGGCTCCCAGAGACCCAGTACTTC.

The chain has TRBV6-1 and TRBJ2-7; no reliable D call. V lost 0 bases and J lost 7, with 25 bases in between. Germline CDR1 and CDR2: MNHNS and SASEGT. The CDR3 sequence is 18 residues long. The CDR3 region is CASSEAGIGLSSYNEQYF. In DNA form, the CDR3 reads TGTGCCAGCAGTGAAGCAGGTATAGGGCTAAGCTCCTACAATGAGCAGTACTTC.

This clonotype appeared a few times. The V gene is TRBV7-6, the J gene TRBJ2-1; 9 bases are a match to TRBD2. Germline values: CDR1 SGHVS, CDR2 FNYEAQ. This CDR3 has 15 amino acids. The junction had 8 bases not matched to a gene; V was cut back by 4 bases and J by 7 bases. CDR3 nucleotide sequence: TGTGCCAGCAGCTCAAGCGGGGGGCTTTGGAATGAGCAGTTCTTC. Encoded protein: CASSSSGGLWNEQFF.

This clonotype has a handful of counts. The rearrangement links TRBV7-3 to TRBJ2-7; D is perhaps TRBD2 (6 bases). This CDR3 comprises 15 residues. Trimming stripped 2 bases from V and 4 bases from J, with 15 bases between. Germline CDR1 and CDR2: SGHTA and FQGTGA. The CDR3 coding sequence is TGTGCCAGCAGCTTAGGGGGGAGAAACCCTTACGAGCAGTACTTC. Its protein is CASSLGGRNPYEQYF.

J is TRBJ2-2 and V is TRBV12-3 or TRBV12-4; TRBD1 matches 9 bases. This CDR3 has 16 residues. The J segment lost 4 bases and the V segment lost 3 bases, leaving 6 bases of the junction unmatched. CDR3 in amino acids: CASSFGTGFGTGELFF. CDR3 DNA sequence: TGTGCCAGCAGTTTCGGGACAGGGTTTGGCACCGGGGAGCTGTTTTTT.

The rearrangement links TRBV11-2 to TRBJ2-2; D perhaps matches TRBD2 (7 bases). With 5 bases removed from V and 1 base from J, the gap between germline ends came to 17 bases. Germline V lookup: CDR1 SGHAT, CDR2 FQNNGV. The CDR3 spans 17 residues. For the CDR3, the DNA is TGTGCCAGCAGCCCGGGGGGCAGGGCCCTGAACACCGGGGAGCTGTTTTTT. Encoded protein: CASSPGGRALNTGELFF.

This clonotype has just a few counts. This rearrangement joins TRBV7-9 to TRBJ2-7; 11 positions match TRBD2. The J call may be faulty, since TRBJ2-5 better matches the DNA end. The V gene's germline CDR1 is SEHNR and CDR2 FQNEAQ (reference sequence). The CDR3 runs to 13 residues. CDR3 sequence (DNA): TGTGCAGCCCTAGCTAGCGGGAGGGAGACCCAGTACTTC. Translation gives CAALASGRETQYF.

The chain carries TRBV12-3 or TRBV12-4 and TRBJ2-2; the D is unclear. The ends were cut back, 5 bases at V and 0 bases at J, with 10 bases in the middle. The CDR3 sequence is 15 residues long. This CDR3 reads CASSPGPTNTGELFF. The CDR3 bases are TGTGCCAGCAGTCCCGGACCCACGAACACCGGGGAGCTGTTTTTT.